This T cell receptor (beta chain) originates from a study of T-cell reconstitution after alpha-beta-depleted transplantation in children. Study-wide points: Roughly two months post-transplant, alpha-beta T cells reportedly originated from several hundred graft clones that had expanded. It was newly produced T cells that mostly accounted for T-cell counts and diversity one year after transplant. Surviving recipient T cells and thymic progenitors produced the high day-60 TCRbeta diversity seen in some patients.

This CDR3 contains 15 residues. From germline, CDR1 is DFQATT and CDR2 SNEGSKA (reference sequence). To note about this clonotype: The antigen is not known.

Unique molecular identifiers featured in how the TCRbeta library was prepared. TCRdb redid the calling of the PCR reads with MiXCR, one entry per CDR3 protein. This sample has about 300,000 distinct CDR3 sequences; 7.5% to 9% occur once, and the top ten carry about 8.2%. The TCR sequence derives from a female patient under 10 years old who had a stem cell transplant for Fanconi anemia, so the T cells may come from the graft donor. The source was peripheral blood, collected 360 days after TCRalphabeta/CD19-depleted stem cell transplant. The chain combines TRBV20-1 with TRBJ2-4, with D perhaps assigned TRBD1 or TRBD2 (5 bases each). The CDR3 here is CFGAGGTSAKNIQYF. CDR3 DNA: TGCTTCGGGGCTGGGGGAACATCGGCCAAAAACATTCAGTACTTC.